These 2 T cell receptor beta chains originate from one sample sequenced in a study of blood T cell repertoires in COVID-19. Sequencing was performed with immunoSEQ multiplex PCR; in TCRdb, only in-frame clones are kept and a portion is missing. The sample consists of over 150,000 clones, more than 85% of them appearing once. The sequenced material came from peripheral blood. These receptors came from a man aged 50 to 59 with acute or convalescent COVID-19.

The chain is built from TRBV28 and TRBJ2-4, with 8 positions matching TRBD1. This CDR3 spans 16 amino acids. V was pared by 4 bases and J by 1 base, with 6 bases of the junction left unmatched. CDR1 MDHEN and CDR2 SYDVKM come from the germline V gene. The CDR3 loop is CASSWPTGVAKNIQYF. Written as DNA, the CDR3 is TGTGCCAGCAGTTGGCCGACAGGGGTGGCCAAAAACATTCAGTACTTC.

This clone showed up just a few times. The rearrangement joins TRBV6-5 to TRBJ1-1; D gene unclear. Trimming pared 0 bases from V and 4 bases from J, leaving 6 bases between. The CDR3 spans 13 residues. CDR1 and CDR2 from the germline V gene are MNHEY and SVGAGI. CDR3: CASSYSLSTEAFF. The CDR3 nucleotides are TGTGCCAGCAGTTACTCTTTATCCACTGAAGCTTTCTTT.